A single sample gave rise to the 31 T cell receptor beta chains below, sequenced in a study of T cell responses to AZD1222 COVID-19 vaccine. The protocol was immunoSEQ multiplex PCR, while the TCRdb copy is restricted to in-frame clones and leaves out a portion. Of some 200,000 clones listed, roughly 91% are singletons. The sample consisted of peripheral blood, taken on day 0 of MenACWY control vaccination. These receptors were obtained from an adult in good health.

This chain joins TRBV19 and TRBJ2-1; D call uncertain. Trimming left V 3 bases short and J 7 bases short, with 4 bases between. Germline-derived CDR1 and CDR2 are LNHDA and SQIVND (reference sequence). This CDR3 is 11 amino acids long. CDR3 sequence (DNA): TGTGCCAGTAGTATTTCGAATGAGCAGTTCTTC. Protein: CASSISNEQFF.

The chain recombines TRBV7-8 with TRBJ2-3, with 10 bases lining up with TRBD2. Losses at the gene ends were 2 bases for V and 0 bases for J; bases not matched to a gene: 5. There are 17 residues in the CDR3. Germline loops: CDR1 SGHVS, CDR2 FQNEAQ. This chain's CDR3 is CASSLRKTSGSTDTQYF. As DNA, the CDR3 is TGTGCCAGCAGCTTAAGAAAGACTAGCGGGAGCACAGATACGCAGTATTTT. Variable domain in full (rest from reference TRBV7-8 and TRBJ2-3): GAGVSQSPRYKVAKRGQDVALRCDPISGHVSLFWYQQALGQGPEFLTYFQNEAQLDKSGLPSDRFFAERPEGSVSTLKIQRTQQEDSAVYLCASSLRKTSGSTDTQYFGPGTRLTVL.

The chain has TRBV28 and TRBJ1-1, with D perhaps TRBD1 (6 bases). Trimming took 5 bases from V and 5 from J, leaving 18 bases between them. Germline V lookup: CDR1 MDHEN, CDR2 SYDVKM. The CDR3 runs 15 residues. The CDR3, as DNA: TGTGCCAGCAGTGCCCTCGACAGGTCGGGGACTGAAGCTTTCTTT. Translation: CASSALDRSGTEAFF.

The V call is TRBV11-1, the J call TRBJ2-1, with D possibly matching TRBD1 (5 bases). V lost 4 bases, J lost 0 bases, and 10 bases lay in between. The CDR3 totals 15 residues. Germline CDR1 and CDR2: SGHAT and FQDESV (reference sequence). CDR3 residues: CASSSDSLSYNEQFF. DNA of the CDR3: TGTGCCAGCAGCTCTGACAGCCTCTCCTACAATGAGCAGTTCTTC.

In its sample, this clone was seen a few times. The V and J genes are TRBV7-8 and TRBJ2-3; the D is unclear. V lost 5 bases and J lost 3, with 12 bases in between. Per the germline V gene, CDR1 is SGHVS and CDR2 is FQNEAQ. The length of the CDR3 is 14 residues. The CDR3 sequence: CASSRVRGTDTQYF. In DNA, the CDR3 is TGTGCCAGCAGCCGAGTCCGTGGGACAGATACGCAGTATTTT.

This clone came up once. The V gene is TRBV19, the J gene TRBJ2-5; 7 bases are shared with TRBD1. CDR3 size: 16 residues. The junction had 11 bases not matched to a gene; V was cut back by 2 bases and J by 5 bases. Germline assignment: CDR1 LNHDA and CDR2 SQIVND (reference sequence). CDR3 in DNA: TGTGCCAGTAGTATAACGACAGGGCCCGTAGCGGAGACCCAGTACTTC. The encoded protein is CASSITTGPVAETQYF.

This clone was detected a few times. V usage is TRBV5-1 and J usage is TRBJ1-2; the D gene is possibly TRBD1 (5 bases). Trimming took 5 bases from V and 5 from J, leaving 13 bases between them. The CDR3 is 13 residues long. CDR1 and CDR2 from the germline V gene are SGHRS and YFSETQ. The CDR3: CASSWTGEYGYTF. The CDR3, as DNA: TGCGCCAGCAGTTGGACGGGGGAGTATGGCTACACCTTC.

This clone was picked up one time. CDR3: CASSRVRGIGTGELFF. The CDR3 DNA reads as TGTGCCAGCAGCCGGGTCAGGGGGATTGGCACCGGGGAGCTGTTTTTT. This chain joins TRBV7-6 and TRBJ2-2; the match to TRBD1 covers 7 bases. Unmatched junction bases numbered 10, after V lost 5 bases and J lost 4 bases. The CDR3 is made up of 16 amino acids. Germline V gene data show CDR1 as SGHVS and CDR2 as FNYEAQ.

The V gene is TRBV30, the J gene TRBJ1-2; D perhaps matches TRBD1 (5 bases). The germline V gene encodes CDR1 GTSNPN and CDR2 SVGIG (reference sequence). V was pared by 8 bases and J by 0 bases, with 28 bases between. The length of the CDR3 is 18 residues. The CDR3 nucleotides are TGTGCCCAAGAGGGATGGGACTTCGGAGGGAAGGCTAACTATGGCTACACCTTC. Residues: CAQEGWDFGGKANYGYTF. Based on the CDR3 plus reference TRBV30 and TRBJ1-2, the full variable domain is SQTIHQWPATLVQPVGSPLSLECTVEGTSNPNLYWYRQAAGRGLQLLFYSVGIGQISSEVPQNLSASRPQDRQFILSSKKLLLSDSGFYLCAQEGWDFGGKANYGYTFGSGTRLTVV.

The chain combines TRBV3-1 (or the pseudogene TRBV3-2) with TRBJ1-4, with 11 nucleotides matching TRBD1. The ends lost 4 bases at V and 4 bases at J; junction bases unmatched: 11. This CDR3 comprises 18 residues. Germline-derived CDR1 and CDR2 are LGHDT and YNNKEL (reference sequence). The chain's CDR3 is CASSPRGQGALYNEKLFF. The CDR3 bases are TGTGCCAGCAGCCCAAGAGGACAGGGGGCTCTTTATAATGAAAAACTGTTTTTT.

This chain uses TRBV4-1 with TRBJ2-1; possible D gene TRBD1, 6 bases. This CDR3 spans 16 amino acids. Germline CDR1 and CDR2: MGHRA and YSYEKL. Trimming cost V 0 bases and J 9 bases, with 18 bases left between them. CDR3 nucleotides: TGCGCCAGCAGCCAAGATAGTCACAGGGTTAGGGGTGAGCAGTTCTTC. Protein: CASSQDSHRVRGEQFF.

The chain links TRBV7-2 to TRBJ1-6, with 9 positions matching TRBD1. Germline V gene sequence: CDR1 SGHTA, CDR2 FQGNSA. This CDR3 has 17 amino acids. V dropped 3 bases and J dropped 4; count of bases not matched to a gene: 7. CDR3 amino acids: CASSLGQGTIYNSPLHF. The CDR3 DNA sequence: TGTGCCAGCAGCTTGGGACAGGGCACTATTTATAATTCACCCCTCCACTTT.

The CDR3 nucleotides are TGCGCCAGCACCCTAGGGACAGGGAACCAGCCCCAGCATTTT. This translates into CASTLGTGNQPQHF. V usage is TRBV10-2 and J usage is TRBJ1-5; 9 nucleotides align to TRBD1. This CDR3 is 14 amino acids long. Unmatched junction bases numbered 8, after V lost 7 bases and J lost 7 bases. Looked up from germline, CDR1 is WSHSY and CDR2 is SAAADI.

The rearrangement uses TRBV6-5 and TRBJ2-7, with 9 positions matching TRBD1. The germline V gene encodes CDR1 MNHEY and CDR2 SVGAGI. The V gene end was trimmed by 5 bases and the J gene end by 6 bases; junction bases not matched to a gene: 5. The CDR3 covers 13 residues. The CDR3 here is CASSRRDRVEQYF. The DNA for the CDR3 is TGTGCCAGCAGTCGCCGGGACAGGGTCGAGCAGTACTTC.

This chain links TRBV5-1 with TRBJ1-2; 7 bases are shared with TRBD1. The length of the CDR3 is 15 residues. V was clipped by 0 bases and J by 2 bases; unmatched bases: 4. Germline lookup yields CDR1 SGHRS and CDR2 YFSETQ. CDR3 in DNA: TGCGCCAGCAGCTTGGTCGGGACAGAGAACTATGGCTACACCTTC. Amino acid sequence: CASSLVGTENYGYTF.

The rearrangement joins TRBV3-1 (or the pseudogene TRBV3-2) to TRBJ1-6; D call uncertain. V lost 8 bases and J 4 bases, leaving 12 bases between the germline ends. CDR1 is LGHDT, CDR2 YNNKEL, per germline (reference sequence). The CDR3 length is 14 residues. CDR3 DNA sequence: TGTGCCAGCTGCGGACGGGATTATAATTCACCCCTCCACTTT. It translates to CASCGRDYNSPLHF.

In its sample, this clone was seen once. This rearrangement joins TRBV7-2 to TRBJ1-2; 8 positions match TRBD1. Trimming cost V 3 bases and J 8 bases; bases outside gene matches: 5. The CDR3 covers 13 residues. Germline V gene data show CDR1 as SGHTA and CDR2 as FQGNSA. The CDR3 nucleotides are TGTGCCAGCAGCTTCGGGACAGGCTACGGCTACACCTTC. Translating gives CASSFGTGYGYTF.

The gene calls are TRBV5-6 and TRBJ1-6, with no clear D. This CDR3 spans 13 amino acids. CDR1 SGHDT and CDR2 YYEEEE come from the germline V gene. V was cut by 0 bases and J by 13 bases, with 11 bases left in between. The CDR3 region is CASSLDPSVPLHF. CDR3 nucleotides: TGTGCCAGCAGCTTGGATCCATCGGTGCCCCTCCACTTT.

This chain links TRBV29-1 with TRBJ2-4; D is perhaps TRBD2 (6 bases). Germline CDR1 and CDR2: SQVTM and ANQGSEA. The CDR3 runs 13 residues. V lost 4 bases and J 7 bases, leaving 14 bases between the germline ends. The CDR3 loop reads CSVGGVKGNIQYF. The CDR3 DNA reads as TGCAGCGTTGGGGGGGTTAAGGGTAACATTCAGTACTTC.

This sequence joins TRBV11-2 and TRBJ2-5; a possible D gene is TRBD2 (6 bases). Trimming removed 6 bases from V and 4 bases from J, with 12 bases in between. The CDR3 consists of 13 residues. Germline lookup yields CDR1 SGHAT and CDR2 FQNNGV. CDR3 sequence reads: CASSPSVVETQYF. The CDR3 DNA reads as TGTGCCAGCAGTCCTAGCGTAGTAGAGACCCAGTACTTC.

The genes are TRBV7-2 and TRBJ1-2; possibly TRBD1 for D (5 bases). CDR1 and CDR2 (germline): SGHTA, FQGNSA. The CDR3 consists of 14 residues. The V and J ends lost 1 base and 4 bases respectively, with 10 bases between them. DNA of the CDR3: TGTGCCAGCAGCTTAGGGGGGGAGAGCTATGGCTACACCTTC. Its protein product is CASSLGGESYGYTF.

J is TRBJ1-1 and V is TRBV15; unclear D gene. This CDR3 has 16 residues. V dropped 2 bases and J dropped 5 bases, with 18 bases sitting between them. Germline CDR1 reads LNHNV; CDR2 reads YYDKDF (reference sequence). CDR3 DNA: TGTGCCACCAGCAGATCGCCAAGGGAGGGTCGGACTGAAGCTTTCTTT. Its translation: CATSRSPREGRTEAFF.

The V and J genes are TRBV5-1 and TRBJ1-5; 12 bases line up with TRBD1. This CDR3 is 17 amino acids long. The V segment lost 2 bases and the J segment 5 bases; nucleotides outside the gene matches: 8. CDR1 SGHRS and CDR2 YFSETQ come from the germline V gene. This CDR3 is CASSLEGTGGPHQPQHF. As DNA, the CDR3 is TGCGCCAGCAGCTTAGAGGGGACAGGGGGCCCCCATCAGCCCCAGCATTTT.

The chain combines TRBV6-5 with TRBJ1-1; 7 bases are shared with TRBD1. Germline loops: CDR1 MNHEY, CDR2 SVGAGI. The junction had 6 bases not matched to a gene; V was cut back by 6 bases and J by 2 bases. The CDR3 runs to 14 residues. CDR3 nucleotide sequence: TGTGCCAGCAGGAGAACAGGGGCCAACACTGAAGCTTTCTTT. Encoded protein: CASRRTGANTEAFF.

This chain links TRBV5-1 with TRBJ1-4, with TRBD1 as a possible D gene (5 bases). The CDR3 has 15 amino acids. CDR1 is SGHRS, CDR2 YFSETQ, per germline. Between the trimmed V and J ends, which lost 3 bases and 1 base, there was a span of 10 bases. The CDR3 DNA reads TGCGCCAGCAGCTCTACAGGAGGAACTAATGAAAAACTGTTTTTT. Encoded protein: CASSSTGGTNEKLFF.

The chain links TRBV5-1 to TRBJ1-4; D gene uncertain. Germline V gene lookup returns CDR1 SGHRS and CDR2 YFSETQ. V lost 0 bases to trimming and J lost 8 bases, with 11 bases between them. The CDR3 contains 14 residues. The DNA for the CDR3 is TGCGCCAGCAGCTTGGGGAGGTCGGGCGAAAAACTGTTTTTT. Translating it yields CASSLGRSGEKLFF.

V gene TRBV3-1 (or the pseudogene TRBV3-2) combines with J gene TRBJ2-7; 8 bases agree with TRBD1. The V gene end was trimmed by 4 bases and the J gene end by 3 bases; junction bases not matched to a gene: 5. Germline-derived CDR1 and CDR2 are LGHDT and YNNKEL (reference sequence). The CDR3 loop spans 14 amino acids. CDR3 bases: TGTGCCAGCAGCCGAGACAGGGGTTACTACGAGCAGTACTTC. Translating it yields CASSRDRGYYEQYF.

The genes are TRBV6-6 and TRBJ1-5; D gene uncertain. Trimming left V 5 bases short and J 3 bases short, with 8 bases between. Per germline, CDR1 MNHNY and CDR2 SVGAGI (reference sequence). The CDR3 spans 13 residues. The CDR3 nucleotides are TGTGCCAGCAGTGGGCAGACCAATCAGCCCCAGCATTTT. Protein sequence: CASSGQTNQPQHF.

Concerning this clone itself: One end of the junction does not line up with germline, which may come from a read error. The CDR3 sequence is CASSLLDALETLF. CDR3 coding DNA: TGTGCCAGCAGCCTTTTGGACGCCCTCGAGACGCTCTTT. The J gene is TRBJ1-1, the V gene TRBV11-2; the D is unclear. The CDR3 runs to 13 residues. Germline-derived CDR1 and CDR2 are SGHAT and FQNNGV.

V is TRBV19 and J is TRBJ1-6; 10 bases map to TRBD1. J lost 8 bases, V lost 5 bases, and 6 bases had no gene match. The CDR3 is made up of 15 amino acids. Germline loops: CDR1 LNHDA, CDR2 SQIVND (reference sequence). The chain's CDR3 is CASSPGDRGDSPLHF. CDR3 sequence (DNA): TGTGCCAGTAGTCCCGGGGACAGGGGAGATTCACCCCTCCACTTT.

J is TRBJ2-3 and V is TRBV5-4, with 8 bases fitting TRBD1. Germline CDR1 reads SGHNT; CDR2 reads YYREEE (reference sequence). V shed 6 bases, J shed 8 bases, and the junction held 17 bases outside the gene matches. CDR3 size: 16 residues. CDR3 protein: CASTARDRPVSGTQYF. CDR3 nucleotides: TGTGCCAGCACCGCCCGGGACAGGCCGGTCAGTGGTACGCAGTATTTT. The full variable domain, completed using reference TRBV5-4 and TRBJ2-3, is ETGVTQSPTHLIKTRGQQVTLRCSSQSGHNTVSWYQQALGQGPQFIFQYYREEENGRGNFPPRFSGLQFPNYSSELNVNALELDDSALYLCASTARDRPVSGTQYFGPGTRLTVL.